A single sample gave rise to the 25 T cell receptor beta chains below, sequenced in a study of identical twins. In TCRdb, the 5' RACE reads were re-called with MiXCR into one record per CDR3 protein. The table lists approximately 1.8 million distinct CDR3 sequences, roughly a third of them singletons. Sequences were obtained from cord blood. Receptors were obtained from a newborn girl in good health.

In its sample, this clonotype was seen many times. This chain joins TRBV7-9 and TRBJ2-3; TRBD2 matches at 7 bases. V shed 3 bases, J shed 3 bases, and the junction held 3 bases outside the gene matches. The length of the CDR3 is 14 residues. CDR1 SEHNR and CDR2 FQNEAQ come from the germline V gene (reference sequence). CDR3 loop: CASSLRAGTDTQYF. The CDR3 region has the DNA TGTGCCAGCAGCTTGCGAGCGGGAACAGATACGCAGTATTTT.

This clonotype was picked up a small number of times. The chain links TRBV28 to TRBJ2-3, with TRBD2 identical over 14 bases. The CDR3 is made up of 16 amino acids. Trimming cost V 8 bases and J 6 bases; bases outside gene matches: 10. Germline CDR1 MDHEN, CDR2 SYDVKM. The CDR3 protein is CASSPPGLAGGDTQYF. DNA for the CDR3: TGTGCCAGCTCACCACCCGGACTAGCGGGAGGCGATACGCAGTATTTT.

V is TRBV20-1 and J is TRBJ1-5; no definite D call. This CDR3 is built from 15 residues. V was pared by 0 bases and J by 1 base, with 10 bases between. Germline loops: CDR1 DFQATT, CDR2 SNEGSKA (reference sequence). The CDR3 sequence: CSARDLGNSNQPQHF. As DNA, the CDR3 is TGCAGTGCTAGAGATCTGGGAAACAGCAATCAGCCCCAGCATTTT.

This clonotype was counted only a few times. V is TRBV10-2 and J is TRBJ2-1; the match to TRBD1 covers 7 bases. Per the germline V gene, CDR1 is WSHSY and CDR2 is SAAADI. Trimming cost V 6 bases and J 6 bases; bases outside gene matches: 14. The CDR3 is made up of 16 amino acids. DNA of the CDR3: TGCGCCAGCAGCCCGGCGACAGGGTCGGTTGGCAATGAGCAGTTCTTC. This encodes CASSPATGSVGNEQFF.

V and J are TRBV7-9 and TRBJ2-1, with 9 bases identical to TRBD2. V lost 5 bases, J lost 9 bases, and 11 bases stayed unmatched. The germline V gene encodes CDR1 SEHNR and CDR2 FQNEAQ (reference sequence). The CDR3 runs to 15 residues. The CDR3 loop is CASSPSGVFGGEQFF. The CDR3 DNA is TGTGCCAGCAGCCCTAGCGGGGTATTTGGGGGTGAGCAGTTCTTC. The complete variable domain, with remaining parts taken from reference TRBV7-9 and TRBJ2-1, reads DTGVSQNPRHKITKRGQNVTFRCDPISEHNRLYWYRQTLGQGPEFLTYFQNEAQLEKSRLLSDRFSAERPKGSFSTLEIQRTEQGDSAMYLCASSPSGVFGGEQFFGPGTRLTVL.

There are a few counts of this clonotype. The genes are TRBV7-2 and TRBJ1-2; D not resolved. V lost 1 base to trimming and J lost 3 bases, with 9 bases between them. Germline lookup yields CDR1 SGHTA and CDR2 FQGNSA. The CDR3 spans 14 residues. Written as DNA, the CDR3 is TGTGCCAGCAGCTTAGAGTTAGGGCACTATGGCTACACCTTC. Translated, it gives CASSLELGHYGYTF.

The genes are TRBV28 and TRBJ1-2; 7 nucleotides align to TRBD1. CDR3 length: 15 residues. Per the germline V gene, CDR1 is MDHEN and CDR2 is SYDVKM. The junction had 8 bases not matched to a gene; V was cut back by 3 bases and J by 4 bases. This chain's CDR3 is CASSFPTGEGYGYTF. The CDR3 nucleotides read TGTGCCAGCAGTTTCCCTACAGGGGAGGGCTATGGCTACACCTTC.

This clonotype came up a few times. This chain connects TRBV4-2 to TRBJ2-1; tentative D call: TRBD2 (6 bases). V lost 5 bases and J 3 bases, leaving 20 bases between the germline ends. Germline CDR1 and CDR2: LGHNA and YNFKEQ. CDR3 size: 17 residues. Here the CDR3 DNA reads TGTGCCAGCAGCAAGGCTACACTAGCTGAGCTCTACAATGAGCAGTTCTTC. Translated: CASSKATLAELYNEQFF.

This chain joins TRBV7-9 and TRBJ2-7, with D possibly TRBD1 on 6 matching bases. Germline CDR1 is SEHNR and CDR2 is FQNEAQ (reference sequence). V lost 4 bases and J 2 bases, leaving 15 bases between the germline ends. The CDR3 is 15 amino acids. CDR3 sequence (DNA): TGTGCCAGCAGCTCCTATGGGGACACGGCCTACGAGCAGTACTTC. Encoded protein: CASSSYGDTAYEQYF.

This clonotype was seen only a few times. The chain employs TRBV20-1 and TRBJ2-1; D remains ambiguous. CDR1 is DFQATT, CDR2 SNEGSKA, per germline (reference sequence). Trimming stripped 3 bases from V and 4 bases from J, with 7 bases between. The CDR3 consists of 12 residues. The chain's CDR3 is CSASAGYNEQFF. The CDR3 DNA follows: TGCAGTGCTAGTGCCGGTTACAATGAGCAGTTCTTC.

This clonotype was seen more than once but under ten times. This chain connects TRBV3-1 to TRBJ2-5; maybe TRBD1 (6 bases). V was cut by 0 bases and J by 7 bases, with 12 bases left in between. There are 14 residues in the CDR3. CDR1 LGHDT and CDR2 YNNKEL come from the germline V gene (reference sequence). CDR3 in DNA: TGTGCCAGCAGCCAAGATTACGGACAGCGGACCCAGTACTTC. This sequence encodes CASSQDYGQRTQYF.

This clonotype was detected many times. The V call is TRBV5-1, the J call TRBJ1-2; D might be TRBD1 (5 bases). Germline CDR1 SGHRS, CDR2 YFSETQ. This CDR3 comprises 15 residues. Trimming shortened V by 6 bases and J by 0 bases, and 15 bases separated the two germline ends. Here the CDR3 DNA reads TGCGCCAGCAAGCCAGACAGCTCAGCTAACTATGGCTACACCTTC. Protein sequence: CASKPDSSANYGYTF.

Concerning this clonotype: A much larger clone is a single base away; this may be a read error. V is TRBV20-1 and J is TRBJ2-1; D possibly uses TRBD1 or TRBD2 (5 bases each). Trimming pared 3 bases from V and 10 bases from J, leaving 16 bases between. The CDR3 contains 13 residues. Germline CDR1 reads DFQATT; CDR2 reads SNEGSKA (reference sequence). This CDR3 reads CSASGTNSYEQFF. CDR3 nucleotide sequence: TGCAGTGCTAGTGGGACCAACTCCTACGAGCAGTTCTTC.

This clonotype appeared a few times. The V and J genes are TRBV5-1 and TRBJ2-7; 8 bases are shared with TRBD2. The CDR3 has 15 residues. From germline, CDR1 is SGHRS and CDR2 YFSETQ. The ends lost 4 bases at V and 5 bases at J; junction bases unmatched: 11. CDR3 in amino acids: CASSDAAGDRHEQYF. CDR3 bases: TGCGCCAGCAGCGACGCAGCGGGAGATCGCCACGAGCAGTACTTC.

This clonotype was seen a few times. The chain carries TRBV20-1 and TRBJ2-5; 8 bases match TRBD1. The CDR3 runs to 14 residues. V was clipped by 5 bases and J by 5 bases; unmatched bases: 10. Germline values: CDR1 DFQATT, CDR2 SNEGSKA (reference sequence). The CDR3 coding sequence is TGCAGTGCTCAAACGGGACAGGTGTGGGAGACCCAGTACTTC. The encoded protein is CSAQTGQVWETQYF.

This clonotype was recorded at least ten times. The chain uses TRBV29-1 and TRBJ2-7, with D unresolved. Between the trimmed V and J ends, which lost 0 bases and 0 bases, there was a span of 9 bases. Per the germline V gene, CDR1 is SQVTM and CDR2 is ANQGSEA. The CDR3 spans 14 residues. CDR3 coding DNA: TGCAGCGTTGAAGAGGCCTTCCCCTCCTACGAGCAGTACTTC. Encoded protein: CSVEEAFPSYEQYF.

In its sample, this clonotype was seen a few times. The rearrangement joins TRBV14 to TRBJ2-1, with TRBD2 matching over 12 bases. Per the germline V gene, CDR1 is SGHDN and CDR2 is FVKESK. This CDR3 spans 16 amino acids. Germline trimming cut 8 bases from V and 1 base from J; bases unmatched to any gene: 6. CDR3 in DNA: TGTGCCAGCCAACCGGGACTAGCGGGTTCCTACAATGAGCAGTTCTTC. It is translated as CASQPGLAGSYNEQFF.

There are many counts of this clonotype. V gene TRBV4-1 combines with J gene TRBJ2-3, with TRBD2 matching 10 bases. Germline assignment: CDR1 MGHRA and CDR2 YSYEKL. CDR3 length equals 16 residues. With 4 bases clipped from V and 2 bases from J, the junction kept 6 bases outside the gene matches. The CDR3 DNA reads TGCGCCAGCAGCCGACCGGGACTAGCGAACACAGATACGCAGTATTTT. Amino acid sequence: CASSRPGLANTDTQYF.

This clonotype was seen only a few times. The CDR3 is CASTKTGANYGYTF. CDR3 coding DNA: TGTGCCAGCACTAAAACAGGGGCTAACTATGGCTACACCTTC. The genes are TRBV6-6 and TRBJ1-2, with TRBD1 matching over 7 bases. Looked up from germline, CDR1 is MNHNY and CDR2 is SVGAGI (reference sequence). Trimming cost V 7 bases and J 0 bases; bases outside gene matches: 5. The CDR3 is 14 amino acids.

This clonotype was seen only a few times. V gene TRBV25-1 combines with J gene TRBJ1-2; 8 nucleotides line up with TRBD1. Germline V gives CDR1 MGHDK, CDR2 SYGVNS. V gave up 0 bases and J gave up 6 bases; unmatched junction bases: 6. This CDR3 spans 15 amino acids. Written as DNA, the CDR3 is TGTGCCAGCAGTGAATATGGGCAGGGGGCGAATGGCTACACCTTC. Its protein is CASSEYGQGANGYTF.

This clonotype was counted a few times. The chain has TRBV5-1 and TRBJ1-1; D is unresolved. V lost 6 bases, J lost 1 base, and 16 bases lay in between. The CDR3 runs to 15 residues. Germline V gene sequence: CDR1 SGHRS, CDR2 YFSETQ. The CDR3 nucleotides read TGCGCCAGCACCCATGGCGTCGGCACGAACACTGAAGCTTTCTTT. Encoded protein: CASTHGVGTNTEAFF. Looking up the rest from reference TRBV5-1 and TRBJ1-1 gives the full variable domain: KAGVTQTPRYLIKTRGQQVTLSCSPISGHRSVSWYQQTPGQGLQFLFEYFSETQRNKGNFPGRFSGRQFSNSRSEMNVSTLELGDSALYLCASTHGVGTNTEAFFGQGTRLTVV.

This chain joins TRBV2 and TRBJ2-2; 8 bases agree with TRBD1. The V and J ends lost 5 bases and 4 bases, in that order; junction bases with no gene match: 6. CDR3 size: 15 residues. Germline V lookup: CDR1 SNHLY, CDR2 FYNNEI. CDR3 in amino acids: CASSTRTGPTGELFF. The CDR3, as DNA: TGTGCCAGCAGTACCCGGACAGGGCCCACCGGGGAGCTGTTTTTT.

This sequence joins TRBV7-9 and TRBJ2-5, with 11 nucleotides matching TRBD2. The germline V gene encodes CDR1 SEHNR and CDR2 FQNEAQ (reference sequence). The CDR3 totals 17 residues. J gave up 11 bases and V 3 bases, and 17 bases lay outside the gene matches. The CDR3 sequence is CASSFPGTSGRGNEQYF. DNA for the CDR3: TGTGCCAGCAGCTTCCCTGGGACTAGCGGCCGTGGGAATGAGCAGTACTTC.

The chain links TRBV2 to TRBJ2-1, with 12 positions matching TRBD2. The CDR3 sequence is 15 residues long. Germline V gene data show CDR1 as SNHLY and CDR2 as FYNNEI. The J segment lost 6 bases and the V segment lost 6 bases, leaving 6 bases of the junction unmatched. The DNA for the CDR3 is TGTGCCAGCAGGCTGACTAGCGGGAGTAGCAATGAGCAGTTCTTC. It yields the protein CASRLTSGSSNEQFF.

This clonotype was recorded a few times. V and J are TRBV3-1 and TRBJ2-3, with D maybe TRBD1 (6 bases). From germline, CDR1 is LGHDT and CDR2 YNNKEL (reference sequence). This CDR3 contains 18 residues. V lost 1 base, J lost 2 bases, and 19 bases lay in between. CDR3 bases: TGTGCCAGCAGCCAAGGGAAGACACAGGGACGTACCACAGATACGCAGTATTTT. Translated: CASSQGKTQGRTTDTQYF.